This entry concerns a single TCR beta chain. This clone appeared a few times. No cognate antigen has been identified for it. It has no much larger one-base neighbor in the sample; base qualities were not kept. The library came from the immunoSEQ multiplex PCR assay. For the multiplex PCR, a mixture combining 60 forward primers for TCR Vbeta segments and 13 reverse primers for TCR Jbeta segments was used. A multiplex PCR assay on genomic DNA amplified the CDR3 region of rearranged TCR beta genes. The Illumina HiSeq System was used to sequence the amplified TCR beta libraries as 87-base-pair reads. The authors processed their data as follows. Across the roughly 600 repertoires, a later analysis counted 75 million to 90 million unique TCR beta chains, roughly 11 million of which were shared by at least two donors. Raw reads were error-corrected and collapsed into unique sequences by a nearest-neighbor algorithm in which closely related sequences were merged to remove PCR and sequencing errors. CDR3 sequences were aligned to IMGT reference sequences to assign V, D and J gene segments. For a sequence to be retained, at least a six-nucleotide match to both a V gene segment and a J gene segment was required. A rearrangement counted as productive if the CDR3 had no stop codons and remained in frame with V and J, and every other rearrangement counted as non-productive. CDR3 was defined according to IMGT convention as the region running from the second conserved V-encoded cysteine to the conserved J-encoded phenylalanine. The earlier analysis of 500 to 600 of the donors excluded sequences that lacked an unambiguous match to a single V gene segment. In an earlier analysis of a few hundred of the donors, V segments were called functional above 56.7% productive rearrangements and were called segregating when the between-donor standard deviation exceeded 5%. A statistical classification framework was built for diagnosing cytomegalovirus status from the catalog of TCR beta chain sequences. In a later analysis, TCR nucleotide sequences were compared against IMGT/GENE-DB human TR gene sequences so that V and J genes could be assigned. In a later analysis, CDR3 sequences and most-parsimonious VDJ recombination scenarios were assigned using the TCRdist pipeline. In a later analysis, every TCR beta chain was defined by the combination of its CDR3 amino acid sequence and its V-gene family, and reads without a unique V-gene family were dropped. In a later analysis, 450 to 600 highly shared, low-generation-probability nucleotide sequences were removed to address suspected cross-contamination and a sequencing artifact. A later analysis calculated a clonal expansion index for each public chain from normalized within-repertoire ranks of inferred template counts. In a later analysis, generation probabilities were computed using a VDJ recombination model fitted to out-of-frame rearrangements, and the results were checked against IGoR. In a later analysis, TCR-TCR, TCR-HLA and TCR-CMV co-occurrence was scored with hypergeometric tests, and a repertoire-size bias correction was applied to TCR pairs. A later analysis estimated false discovery rates by permuting HLA or CMV assignments 20 times. In a later analysis, co-occurring TCRs were grouped with DBSCAN, and TCRdist sequence similarity was added when clustering was performed within HLA-allele-positive subsets. Repertoires with fewer than 30,000 or more than 120,000 public chains, plus five repertoires with anomalous nucleotide sharing, were excluded from co-occurrence clustering. The clones in this table, taken by TCRdb from immuneACCESS, are in-frame only. Not every clone is retained; where verified, under half of the shortfall comes from an unresolved V gene, and the cause of the rest is unknown. V and J calls and clone size are those listed in that table; D and trimming were worked out from the DNA. In this sample the table shows some 100,000 clones, 65% to 90% of which occur a single time. The ten most abundant clones make up under 2.5% of the sample.

The cohort was made up of under 800 healthy bone marrow donors. At the time of sampling, all cohort members were nominally healthy, though unrecorded immune exposures were likely present. The donor tested CMV seronegative and was one of the 352 seronegative cohort members. Every donor gave a peripheral blood sample, and the peripheral blood mononuclear cells from that sample were used for TCR beta sequencing. The Qiagen DNeasy Blood Extraction Kit was used to extract genomic DNA from the blood cell samples. This specimen comes from a study of cytomegalovirus exposure and HLA in healthy donors (dated by TCRdb to the late 2010s). In terms of the full investigation: An earlier analysis of several hundred of the donors reported under 300 Gb of sequence data and 95 million to 130 million unique TCR beta sequences obtained from about 170 million T cells. Across some 400 genotyped donors of the cohort, an average of roughly 200,000 unique TCR beta nucleotide sequences per donor were sequenced, and 15% to 20% of those sequences were non-productive. The study used immunosequencing to profile the T cell repertoires of approximately 640 subjects and linked those repertoires to cytomegalovirus serostatus. Four to six DR-DQ haplotypes were handled as single units for association and clustering because linkage in the cohort was strong. Donor age, sex, ethnicity and CMV serostatus were collected together with the repertoire data. Among the roughly 390 genotyped donors, approximately 81% belonged to the genetic ancestry cluster associated with self-reported Caucasian donors. Typing coverage varied by locus: roughly 620-630 donors for A, B, C, DRB1 and DQB1; approximately 500 for DQA1; around 570 for DPA1; about 450 for DPB1. To decide whether each TCR beta V gene segment behaved as functional or pseudogenic, an earlier analysis of 587 of the donors relied on high-throughput TCR beta sequencing. About 300 gigabases of sequencing data and some 85 million unique TCR sequences were included in an early release covering several hundred HLA-typed donors. The study was designed to test whether signatures of past pathogen exposure could be identified by cataloging public T cell receptors. High-throughput TCR immunosequencing, statistical association of individual TCRs with disease status, and machine learning were combined to predict cytomegalovirus infection status. In addition to the first cohort of 666 subjects, a separate validation cohort of about 120 different subjects was used. A later genetic analysis used genome-wide SNP genotypes for about 65% of the 666 donors, treating that subset as a discovery cohort. All discovery cohort repertoires had been generated on a single sequencing platform. The later analysis used no new phenotypic data to find candidate immune exposures, relying instead on TCR beta sequences and their occurrence across donors. Class I and class II HLA loci were covered by the typing at four-digit resolution. A later analysis re-analyzed previously published TCR beta repertoires from 650 to 800 donors and added high-resolution HLA genotyping to study TCR occurrence patterns. Study-level results and caveats: In a later analysis, several top co-occurrence clusters were reported to appear linked to parvovirus B19, influenza, CMV and Epstein-Barr virus. When HLA alleles, especially DR and DQ, strongly co-occurred, TCR associations were difficult to assign to individual alleles. A total of 150 or so TCR beta chains were listed by the study as associated with cytomegalovirus. In a later analysis, the rate of TCR association differed among HLA loci, with DRB1 alleles having the most associated TCRs and HLA-C alleles having the fewest. The classifier was reported to diagnose cytomegalovirus status with high specificity and sensitivity in both the original and validation cohorts. A group of highly shared sequence variants was considered likely to be a technical artifact of the sequencing pipeline. Compared with the approximately 720-donor mean, donors in an Asian-associated ancestry cluster had fewer N-insertions in productive TCRs, according to a later genetic analysis. About 17 rarely observed V segments, including chromosome 9 orphons, were excluded from the earlier analysis of some 590 of the donors because counts were too low. Linkage disequilibrium might explain the correlated functional status among segregating V segments, but an unknown experimental factor could not be excluded. It was suggested by the authors that the approach could potentially be generalized to other disease states and immunological phenotypes. In vitro tests confirmed that a few of the cytomegalovirus-associated TCR beta chains recognize cytomegalovirus antigens. Some IMGT-functional V segments, including TRBV6-2 and TRBV6-3, could not be told apart with the 87-base-pair reads, so those segments were excluded. V-gene and J-gene trimming of TCR beta chains was associated with a missense DCLRE1C variant in a later genetic analysis, and the association was replicated in an independent cohort. The only immune exposure information available for the cohort was CMV serostatus. A later analysis found that HLA-associated TCR beta chains were more clonally expanded and had lower generation probabilities than equally common non-associated chains. HLA typing was unavailable for some donors at each locus, so association tests used only the typed subset. A further reported finding was that TCR beta sequences accurately predicted the HLA-A and HLA-B alleles for most subjects in the first cohort. A later analysis found that most CMV-associated TCR beta chains appeared HLA-restricted, with HLA associations seemingly driven largely by CMV exposure. In this cohort, only TCR beta chains were sequenced, and detectable features were limited by the absence of alpha or paired-chain data. Specific HLA alleles were associated with 16,951 TCR beta sequences at a false discovery rate of 0.05 in a later analysis. In an earlier analysis of about 600 of the donors, most TCR beta V segments appeared in productive rearrangements about 90% or about 30% of the time, broadly matching IMGT annotations. While some public TCRs were present in many individuals, most TCR sequences turned up only very rarely across donors. The presence/absence analyses assumed that sequencing depth was roughly uniform across donors, and that assumption may not be true.

Deletion took 6 bases off V and 5 bases off J, with a span of 17 bases between the germline ends. The CDR3 has 14 amino acids, counting the end cysteine and phenylalanine. Here the CDR3 DNA is all that survives: 42 bases in frame from base 1. CDR1 SQVTM and CDR2 ANQGSEA are derived from the germline V gene. The sequence joins TRBV29-1 to TRBJ1-5; no D segment can be confidently identified. Sample: PBMCs. This sequence was found in a woman aged 25 to 45 in good health and CMV-seronegative. The nucleotide sequence is given as TGCAGCGTATCCGGGGTAGAAATAGATCAGCCCCAGCATTTT. This is translated as CSVSGVEIDQPQHF.